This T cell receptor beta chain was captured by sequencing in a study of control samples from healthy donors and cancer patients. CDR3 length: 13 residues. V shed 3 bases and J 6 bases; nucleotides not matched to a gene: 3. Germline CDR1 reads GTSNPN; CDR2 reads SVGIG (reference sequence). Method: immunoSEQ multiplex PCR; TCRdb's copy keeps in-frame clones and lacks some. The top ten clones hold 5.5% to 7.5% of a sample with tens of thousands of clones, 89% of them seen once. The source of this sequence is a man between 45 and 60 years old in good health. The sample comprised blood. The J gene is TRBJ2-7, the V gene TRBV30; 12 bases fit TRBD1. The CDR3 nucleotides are TGTGCCTGGAGCGGGACAGGGGGCGGCGAGCAGTACTTC. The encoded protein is CAWSGTGGGEQYF.